The clone carrying this TCR beta chain was recorded only once. Its antigen is unidentified. This likely reflects a read error, since a far larger clone is one base away. Different DNA sequences within this sample yield the same CDR3. Time point meaning: cycle 4 day 1 (C4D1), after five to seven weeks of nivolumab. With no exception, relapse followed autologous stem cell transplantation in all patients, and brentuximab vedotin exposure varied. Best response was recorded as complete response, partial response or progressive disease. The CDR3 has 14 amino acids. The germline CDR1 and CDR2 sequences are SGHTA and FQGTGA. The sample comes from a study of PD-1 blockade in classical Hodgkin lymphoma. TCRdb's copy holds only in-frame clones and misses some; the assay was immunoSEQ multiplex PCR. The table shows tens of thousands of clones, with over 75% occurring only once. Whole-study results and caveats: Relapsed/refractory patients reportedly had the lowest baseline TCR diversity, below newly diagnosed patients, who were below healthy donors. Repertoire difference causes, possibly disease activity or prior therapy, remain undefined. Only CD4+ TCR diversity, not CD8+, had risen significantly by C4D1.

The rearrangement links TRBV7-3 to TRBJ1-5; 9 positions agree with TRBD1. This sample comprised peripheral blood mononuclear cells (PBMCs), obtained before the fourth cycle of nivolumab. The clonotype was recovered from a human donor with classical Hodgkin lymphoma. The DNA for the CDR3 is TGTGCCAGCAGCCCGGGACAGGGAAATCAGCCCCAGCACTTT. Amino acids: CASSPGQGNQPQHF.